The following is a T cell receptor (beta chain) sequence with its context. Gene names and germline match the mouse. The read halts 1 residue ahead of the CDR3 end, with the missing end drawn from the germline J gene. This CDR3 contains 15 residues. V lost 0 bases and J lost 2, with 9 bases in between. In germline, CDR1 is LGHNA, CDR2 YNLKQL (reference sequence). The entry originates in a study of tissue T cells after allogeneic stem cell transplantation. Profiling relied on immunoSEQ multiplex PCR, and the TCRdb table lists in-frame clones only, not all of them. The sample records 40,000 to 50,000 clones, about three quarters being singletons.

This clonotype originated in a pool of C57BL/6 mice in good health. This chain connects TRBV5 to TRBJ2-4; D possibly matches TRBD1 or TRBD2 (6 bases each). Sequencing was performed on sorted cells pooled from one or two spleens. CDR3 DNA (partial): TGTGCCAGCAGCCAAGAGACGGGGGCTCAAAACACCTTGTAC. Its protein is CASSQETGAQNTLY. The full CDR3 protein is CASSQETGAQNTLYF.